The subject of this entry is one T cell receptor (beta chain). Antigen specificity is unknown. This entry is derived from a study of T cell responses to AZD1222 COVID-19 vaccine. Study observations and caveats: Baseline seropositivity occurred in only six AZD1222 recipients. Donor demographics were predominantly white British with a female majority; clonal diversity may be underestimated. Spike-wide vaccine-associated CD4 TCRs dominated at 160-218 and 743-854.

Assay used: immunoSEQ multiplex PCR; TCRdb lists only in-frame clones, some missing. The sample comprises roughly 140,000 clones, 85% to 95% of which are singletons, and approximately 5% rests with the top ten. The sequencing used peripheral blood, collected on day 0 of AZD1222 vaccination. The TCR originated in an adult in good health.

The CDR3 coding sequence is TGTGCCAGCAGCACTCACAGGGGATCGGATTCACCCCTCCACTTT. Its translation is CASSTHRGSDSPLHF. V is TRBV7-8 and J is TRBJ1-6, with 7 bases matching TRBD1. V lost 5 bases, J lost 8 bases, and 9 bases stayed unmatched. The CDR3 is made up of 15 amino acids. CDR1 and CDR2 from the germline V gene are SGHVS and FQNEAQ.